Following are 21 T cell receptor beta chains from one sample sequenced in a study of blood T cell repertoires in COVID-19. Assay: immunoSEQ multiplex PCR; the TCRdb copy retains only in-frame clones and omits some. This sample has 200,000 to 250,000 clones, with 83% found just once. The sequenced sample consisted of PBMCs or T cells enriched from blood (not recorded which). These receptor sequences come from a woman aged 50 to 60 who had been exposed to COVID-19.

This rearrangement joins TRBV5-6 to TRBJ1-1, with 10 bases lining up with TRBD1. Germline-derived CDR1 and CDR2 are SGHDT and YYEEEE. J lost 0 bases, V lost 0 bases, and 2 bases had no gene match. CDR3 size: 16 residues. CDR3 sequence: CASSLVTGGLNTEAFF. In DNA form, the CDR3 reads TGTGCCAGCAGCTTGGTGACAGGGGGCTTGAACACTGAAGCTTTCTTT.

The chain carries TRBV6-5 and TRBJ1-2; D gene ambiguous. CDR1 and CDR2 from the germline V gene are MNHEY and SVGAGI. V lost 0 bases and J lost 0, with 11 bases in between. This CDR3 has 16 amino acids. The DNA for the CDR3 is TGTGCCAGCAGTTACTCGAGAAGTCTGGCTAACTATGGCTACACCTTC. Amino acids: CASSYSRSLANYGYTF.

This clone was observed a single time. This chain links TRBV27 with TRBJ1-4, with unresolved D. V was shortened by 8 bases and J by 9 bases, with 16 bases between the two germline ends. Germline loops: CDR1 MNHEY, CDR2 SMNVEV (reference sequence). This CDR3 has 13 residues. The CDR3 sequence: CASRGFTEQKLFF. As DNA, the CDR3 is TGTGCCAGCCGAGGGTTTACGGAGCAAAAACTGTTTTTT.

This clone appeared once. V and J are TRBV6-1 and TRBJ1-6; D is unresolved. Germline CDR1 and CDR2: MNHNS and SASEGT. Trimming removed 2 bases at V and 0 bases at J, with 5 bases between. The CDR3 length is 15 residues. CDR3 in amino acids: CASSELNSYNSPLHF. CDR3 coding DNA: TGTGCCAGCAGTGAATTAAACTCCTATAATTCACCCCTCCACTTT.

As concerns this clone: Other DNA sequences within the sample encode an identical CDR3. The gene calls are TRBV6-5 and TRBJ1-2; D remains ambiguous. This CDR3 comprises 14 residues. V lost 0 bases and J 2 bases, leaving 7 bases between the germline ends. CDR1 and CDR2 from the germline V gene are MNHEY and SVGAGI. The CDR3 loop reads CASSYSTGNYGYTF. The CDR3 DNA is TGTGCCAGCAGTTACTCGACGGGAAACTATGGCTACACCTTC.

CDR3 coding DNA: TGTGCCAGTAGTTTTAGAGAGGACACTGAAGCTTTCTTT. It translates to CASSFREDTEAFF. V is TRBV19 and J is TRBJ1-1; D gene uncertain. This CDR3 spans 13 amino acids. Deletions cut 5 bases from V and 3 bases from J, with 10 bases between. CDR1 and CDR2 (germline): LNHDA, SQIVND (reference sequence).

The rearrangement joins TRBV6-4 to TRBJ2-1; TRBD1 is a possible D gene (5 bases). Looked up from germline, CDR1 is MRHNA and CDR2 is SNTAGT. V lost 2 bases to trimming and J lost 5 bases, with 13 bases between them. There are 15 residues in the CDR3. The CDR3 protein is CASSDGAGTNNEQFF. In DNA, the CDR3 is TGTGCCAGCAGTGACGGGGCAGGAACAAACAATGAGCAGTTCTTC.

J is TRBJ1-3 and V is TRBV14, with 7 positions matching TRBD1. Losses at the gene ends were 4 bases for V and 2 bases for J; bases not matched to a gene: 5. The CDR3 is 15 residues long. CDR1 SGHDN and CDR2 FVKESK come from the germline V gene. The CDR3 region has the DNA TGTGCCAGCAGCCCCGACAGGGTCGCTGGAAACACCATATATTTT. This encodes CASSPDRVAGNTIYF.

This rearrangement joins TRBV5-1 to TRBJ1-2; D is ambiguous. Trimming shortened V by 0 bases and J by 5 bases, and 14 bases separated the two germline ends. Germline CDR1 SGHRS, CDR2 YFSETQ. The CDR3 totals 15 residues. The CDR3 region is CASSLETGVEYGYTF. CDR3 bases: TGCGCCAGCAGCTTGGAAACGGGTGTAGAGTATGGCTACACCTTC. The full variable domain, rest sourced from reference TRBV5-1 and TRBJ1-2, is KAGVTQTPRYLIKTRGQQVTLSCSPISGHRSVSWYQQTPGQGLQFLFEYFSETQRNKGNFPGRFSGRQFSNSRSEMNVSTLELGDSALYLCASSLETGVEYGYTFGSGTRLTVV.

V is TRBV6-5 and J is TRBJ1-1; 8 bases align to TRBD1. The CDR3 is 13 residues long. Trimming removed 7 bases from V and 6 bases from J; junction bases left unmatched: 7. Germline assignment: CDR1 MNHEY and CDR2 SVGAGI. DNA for the CDR3: TGTGCCAGCATCCGACAGGGGCGAGCTGAAGCTTTCTTT. This sequence encodes CASIRQGRAEAFF.

The chain carries TRBV19 and TRBJ1-1; tentatively, D is TRBD1 (5 bases). The CDR3 contains 15 residues. Germline V gene lookup returns CDR1 LNHDA and CDR2 SQIVND (reference sequence). Trimming cost V 5 bases and J 1 base, with 14 bases left between them. The CDR3 coding sequence is TGTGCCAGTAGTTACTCCGGGGGGAGGAACACTGAAGCTTTCTTT. It yields the protein CASSYSGGRNTEAFF. The variable domain in full, with the rest retrieved from reference TRBV19 and TRBJ1-1, is DGGITQSPKYLFRKEGQNVTLSCEQNLNHDAMYWYRQDPGQGLRLIYYSQIVNDFQKGDIAEGYSVSREKKESFPLTVTSAQKNPTAFYLCASSYSGGRNTEAFFGQGTRLTVV.

This clone was detected only a few times. The chain combines TRBV7-3 with TRBJ1-3; tentative D call: TRBD1 (5 bases). Per germline, CDR1 SGHTA and CDR2 FQGTGA. Trimming removed 5 bases at V and 7 bases at J, with 12 bases between. This CDR3 spans 13 amino acids. The CDR3 bases are TGTGCCAGCAGCAACAGTGGGGGGAACACCATATATTTT. Its translation is CASSNSGGNTIYF.

CDR3 coding DNA: TGTGCCAGTAGTATAGATCGGGAGACCCAGTACTTC. It translates to CASSIDRETQYF. The chain couples TRBV19 to TRBJ2-5, with no clear D. CDR1 is LNHDA, CDR2 SQIVND, per germline (reference sequence). V lost 0 bases and J 5 bases, leaving 4 bases between the germline ends. The CDR3 consists of 12 residues. Based on the CDR3 plus reference TRBV19 and TRBJ2-5, the full variable domain is DGGITQSPKYLFRKEGQNVTLSCEQNLNHDAMYWYRQDPGQGLRLIYYSQIVNDFQKGDIAEGYSVSREKKESFPLTVTSAQKNPTAFYLCASSIDRETQYFGPGTRLLVL.

The CDR3 region is CASSTQGKTEAFF. CDR3 sequence (DNA): TGTGCCAGCAGTACACAGGGTAAAACTGAAGCTTTCTTT. The chain carries TRBV6-5 and TRBJ1-1; D perhaps matches TRBD1 (6 bases). Germline CDR1 and CDR2: MNHEY and SVGAGI. With 5 bases removed from V and 5 bases from J, the gap between germline ends came to 12 bases. The CDR3 runs 13 residues.

The rearrangement uses TRBV4-1 and TRBJ1-1; perhaps TRBD1 as D (5 bases). Germline V gene data show CDR1 as MGHRA and CDR2 as YSYEKL. The CDR3 totals 13 residues. The ends were cut back, 7 bases at V and 4 bases at J, with 13 bases in the middle. CDR3 region: CASKVQGSTEAFF. CDR3 DNA: TGCGCCAGCAAGGTTCAGGGATCCACTGAAGCTTTCTTT.

The V gene is TRBV29-1, the J gene TRBJ1-3, with a tentative D call TRBD1 (6 bases). V lost 5 bases to trimming and J lost 4 bases, with 12 bases between them. In germline, CDR1 is SQVTM, CDR2 ANQGSEA. The CDR3 spans 13 residues. The CDR3 bases are TGCAGCGTTCAGACAGGTCGGGGAAACACCATATATTTT. Its translation: CSVQTGRGNTIYF.

The V call is TRBV7-9, the J call TRBJ1-6; 8 bases fit TRBD1. Germline V lookup: CDR1 SEHNR, CDR2 FQNEAQ (reference sequence). The CDR3 length is 15 residues. The trim removed 1 base at V and 12 bases at J, leaving 8 bases unmatched. CDR3 amino acids: CASSLDGTGVGPLHF. CDR3 DNA sequence: TGTGCCAGCAGCTTAGACGGGACAGGAGTGGGACCCCTCCACTTT.

The chain carries TRBV14 and TRBJ2-3, with 10 positions matching TRBD1. This CDR3 is 15 amino acids long. The germline gives CDR1 SGHDN, CDR2 FVKESK. J lost 2 bases, V lost 6 bases, and 5 bases had no gene match. This CDR3 reads CASRRGQGFTDTQYF. In DNA, the CDR3 is TGTGCCAGCAGGCGGGGACAGGGGTTCACAGATACGCAGTATTTT.

V is TRBV5-6 and J is TRBJ2-6; the D gene is possibly TRBD1 (6 bases). The ends were cut back, 0 bases at V and 0 bases at J, with 16 bases in the middle. CDR1 and CDR2 (germline): SGHDT, YYEEEE. This CDR3 has 19 residues. The DNA of the CDR3 is TGTGCCAGCAGCTTGGGATCCGGGACACTCTTCTCTGGGGCCAACGTCCTGACTTTC. Translated: CASSLGSGTLFSGANVLTF.

The chain combines TRBV5-1 with TRBJ1-1; 9 bases are shared with TRBD1. The ends lost 3 bases at V and 5 bases at J; junction bases unmatched: 17. From germline, CDR1 is SGHRS and CDR2 YFSETQ. This CDR3 is 18 amino acids long. The chain's CDR3 is CASSSHFLPGQGETEAFF. The CDR3 DNA follows: TGCGCCAGCAGCTCGCATTTTTTACCGGGACAGGGAGAGACTGAAGCTTTCTTT. Full variable domain (remainder filled in from reference TRBV5-1 and TRBJ1-1): KAGVTQTPRYLIKTRGQQVTLSCSPISGHRSVSWYQQTPGQGLQFLFEYFSETQRNKGNFPGRFSGRQFSNSRSEMNVSTLELGDSALYLCASSSHFLPGQGETEAFFGQGTRLTVV.

This sequence joins TRBV18 and TRBJ1-1; tentatively, D is TRBD1 (6 bases). This CDR3 spans 14 amino acids. Germline CDR1 reads KGHSH; CDR2 reads LQKENI. V was shortened by 3 bases and J by 4 bases, with 12 bases between the two germline ends. CDR3 amino acids: CASSPYRDSTEAFF. The CDR3 DNA is TGTGCCAGCTCACCCTACAGGGATAGCACTGAAGCTTTCTTT.